Listed below are T cell receptor beta chains from one sample, sequenced in a study of blood T cell repertoires in COVID-19. The assay was immunoSEQ multiplex PCR, and TCRdb's table has in-frame clones only and misses some. The table has roughly 190,000 clones, roughly 80% seen once. The sequenced sample was peripheral blood. The receptor source for this set is a human donor with acute or convalescent COVID-19. The donor label of this sample is uncertain. Each CDR3 is given with its conserved first and last residue. The D gene is left open where the match is weak. Size values are once, few and many counts, or a class for expanded clones, and some rows have none.

>once|TRBV18|NA|TRBJ2-7
TGTGCCAGCTCACCGGGGGGAGGACTCTACGAGCAGTACTTC
CASSPGGGLYEQYF
>NA|TRBV4-1|TRBD1|TRBJ1-3
TGCGCCAGCAGCCAACCGGGACAGCGAAACACCATATATTTT
CASSQPGQRNTIYF
>NA|TRBV5-1|TRBD2|TRBJ2-1
TGCGCCAGCAGCTTAACTAGCGGGTACAATGAGCAGTTCTTC
CASSLTSGYNEQFF
>few|TRBV25-1|NA|TRBJ2-7
TGTGCCAGCAGTGAATCAACAGGGTTAATCCACGAGCAGTACTTC
CASSESTGLIHEQYF
>NA|TRBV7-3|TRBD1|TRBJ1-1
TGTGCCAGCAGCTTAAACGGACAGGGGGCCTCTGAAGCTTTCTTT
CASSLNGQGASEAFF
>NA|TRBV5-1|TRBD2|TRBJ2-6
TGCGCCAGCAGCACGACTAGCGGGGACTCTGGGGCCAACGTCCTGACTTTC
CASSTTSGDSGANVLTF
>NA|TRBV11-2|NA|TRBJ1-1
TGTGCCAGCAGCTTAGAACAGGTCAACACTGAAGCTTTCTTT
CASSLEQVNTEAFF
>NA|TRBV9|NA|TRBJ1-2
TGTGCCAGCAGCGTAGGGAGAGAAAACTATGGCTACACCTTC
CASSVGRENYGYTF
>once|TRBV19|NA|TRBJ1-3
TGTGCCACCTTTGACAGTCGAAACACCATATATTTT
CATFDSRNTIYF
>NA|TRBV5-1|TRBD1|TRBJ2-3
TGCGCCAGCAGCGGACGGGACAGGAGCACAGATACGCAGTATTTT
CASSGRDRSTDTQYF
>NA|TRBV7-8|NA|TRBJ1-5
TGTGCCAGCAGCCGTCTAGCTCGGGACCAGCATTTT
CASSRLARDQHF
>NA|TRBV7-8|TRBD2|TRBJ2-1
TGTGCCAGCAGCTTCCCTAGCGGGGCCTACAATGAGCAGTTCTTC
CASSFPSGAYNEQFF
>NA|TRBV5-4|NA|TRBJ2-1
TGTGCCAGCAGCTTCAACAATGAGCAGTTCTTC
CASSFNNEQFF
>NA|TRBV27|NA|TRBJ1-2
TGTGCCAGCAGTCCCCGTCTATCCAGGGGAGGCTACACCTTC
CASSPRLSRGGYTF
>NA|TRBV3-1/TRBV3-2|TRBD1|TRBJ1-6
TGTGCCAGCAGCTCCCGGGACAGGGGGTATAATTCACCCCTCCACTTT
CASSSRDRGYNSPLHF
>NA|TRBV9|NA|TRBJ2-1
TGTGCCAGCAGCAGACAGACGGGTCCTGCCTACAATGAGCAGTTCTTC
CASSRQTGPAYNEQFF
>once|TRBV4-2|NA|TRBJ2-3
TGTGCCAGCAGCCAAGATAACCTAGGTGGGACAGATACGCAGTATTTT
CASSQDNLGGTDTQYF
>NA|TRBV9|NA|TRBJ1-3
TGTGCCAGCAGCTCCCATTCTACCCCTGGAAACACCATATATTTT
CASSSHSTPGNTIYF
>NA|TRBV7-2|NA|TRBJ2-2
TGTGCCAGCAGCTTAGGAAGGAGACCGACGGCGAACACCGGGGAGCTGTTTTTT
CASSLGRRPTANTGELFF
>NA|TRBV10-3|TRBD1|TRBJ1-2
TGTGCCATCAGTGACCCCTCGGGACAGGGGGCGTATGGCTACACCTTC
CAISDPSGQGAYGYTF
>NA|TRBV18|TRBD1|TRBJ1-2
TGTGCCAGCTCCGCGGACAGGTTCTATGGCTACACCTTC
CASSADRFYGYTF
>NA|TRBV3-1/TRBV3-2|TRBD1|TRBJ1-2
TGTGCCAGCAGCCTCGCTTTTGGGGACAGATCCTTC
CASSLAFGDRSF
>NA|TRBV28|NA|TRBJ1-3
TGTGCCAGCAGTTCTTCAGGGGCAGCAAACACCATATATTTT
CASSSSGAANTIYF
>NA|TRBV11-2|NA|TRBJ2-3
TGTGCCAGCAGCTTAGAAGGGAGACAGGCGGTATATACGCAGTATTTT
CASSLEGRQAVYTQYF
>once|TRBV7-8|NA|TRBJ1-4
TGTGCCAGCAGCTTAGGTGGGGGGGTCAATGAAAAACTGTTTTTT
CASSLGGGVNEKLFF
>NA|TRBV27|NA|TRBJ1-1
TGTGCCAGCAGTTTTACCGGGAACACTGAAGCTTTCTTT
CASSFTGNTEAFF
>NA|TRBV14|NA|TRBJ1-2
TGTGCCAGCAGCCAAGATGAGAGGGTAAATGGCTACACCTTC
CASSQDERVNGYTF
>once|TRBV6-1|NA|TRBJ1-6
TGTGCCAGCAGTGAAGGGAGCTCCTATAATTCACCCCTCCACTTT
CASSEGSSYNSPLHF
>NA|TRBV11-2|NA|TRBJ1-5
TGTGCCAGCAGCACCGGGGGAGGCAATCAGCCCCAGCATTTT
CASSTGGGNQPQHF
>few|TRBV5-6|TRBD1|TRBJ1-6
TGTGCCAGCAGCGCGGACAGGGGTAAGGATTCACCCCTCCACTTT
CASSADRGKDSPLHF
>NA|TRBV5-4|NA|TRBJ1-1
TGTGCCAGCAGGCCGTCGGCGGGGGGCCGGACTCGGGGCACTGAAGCTTTCTTT
CASRPSAGGRTRGTEAFF
>few|TRBV2|TRBD1|TRBJ1-5
TGTGCCAGCAGTGACCAGGGGGCTGGTCAGCCCCAGCATTTT
CASSDQGAGQPQHF
>NA|TRBV2|TRBD1|TRBJ1-2
TGTGCCAGCAGGGGGGACAGGAATGGCTACACCTTC
CASRGDRNGYTF
>NA|TRBV7-9|TRBD1|TRBJ1-1
TGTGCCAGCAGCTTACTGACAGGGGAGGGCACTGAAGCTTTCTTT
CASSLLTGEGTEAFF
>NA|TRBV10-3|TRBD1|TRBJ1-2
TGTGCCATCAGTGTTAGGCAGGGGGATGGCTACACCTTC
CAISVRQGDGYTF
>few|TRBV19|TRBD1|TRBJ2-1
TGTGCCAGTAGTACCGGGACAGTCGGAGAGCAGTTCTTC
CASSTGTVGEQFF
>NA|TRBV7-3|TRBD1|TRBJ1-1
TGTGCCAGCAGCCGGGAAACAGGGGGCAAAGCTTTCTTT
CASSRETGGKAFF
>few|TRBV2|NA|TRBJ1-3
TGTGCCAGCATGCAGGACTCTGGAAACACCATATATTTT
CASMQDSGNTIYF
>NA|TRBV5-4|NA|TRBJ1-2
TGTGCCAGCAGCTTGGGAGGGCAACGGCAGGTGCCCTATGGCTACACCTTC
CASSLGGQRQVPYGYTF
>NA|TRBV5-1|TRBD2|TRBJ2-3
TGCGCCAGCAGCCGGACTAGCGGGGGGTACAGCACAGATACGCAGTATTTT
CASSRTSGGYSTDTQYF
>once|TRBV5-6|TRBD1|TRBJ2-3
TGTGCCAGCAGCGAGGACAGGGGGGATACGCAGTATTTT
CASSEDRGDTQYF
>NA|TRBV5-1|NA|TRBJ2-2
TGCGCCAGCAGCACCGGACTGCCGACCGGGGAGCTGTTTTTT
CASSTGLPTGELFF
>NA|TRBV12-3/TRBV12-4|TRBD1|TRBJ1-1
TGTGCCAGCTCAAAGCAGGGGGACACTGAAGCTTTCTTT
CASSKQGDTEAFF
>NA|TRBV11-2|NA|TRBJ2-2
TGTGCCAGCGGCCAAGAGAGGACCGGGGAGCTGTTTTTT
CASGQERTGELFF
>NA|TRBV30|TRBD1|TRBJ1-6
TGTGCCTGGAGCCAGGGGGCAAATTCACCCCTCCACTTT
CAWSQGANSPLHF
>few|TRBV11-2|TRBD1|TRBJ2-1
TGTGCCAGCAGCTTAAGGGGGGGACAGGGTCGTCGCAATGAGCAGTTCTTC
CASSLRGGQGRRNEQFF
>few|TRBV2|NA|TRBJ2-7
TGTGCCAGCAGTGAAGGGGCAGGCTATACCTACGAGCAGTACTTC
CASSEGAGYTYEQYF
>few|TRBV6-5|NA|TRBJ1-2
TGTGCCAGCAGTCCGAGCGCTTTCAGTGGCTACACCTTC
CASSPSAFSGYTF
>NA|TRBV28|NA|TRBJ2-6
TGTGCCAGCAGCCCTCCGGGGGTCGGGGCCAACGTCCTGACTTTC
CASSPPGVGANVLTF
>once|TRBV5-5|NA|TRBJ2-1
TGTGCCAGCAGCTTGGTGCAGGGGCTATACAATGAGCAGTTCTTC
CASSLVQGLYNEQFF
>NA|TRBV30|NA|TRBJ2-7
TGTGCCTGGAGTGTGTCAACAGGCTTCTACGAGCAGTACTTC
CAWSVSTGFYEQYF
>few|TRBV7-2|NA|TRBJ1-5
TGTGCCAGCAGCCTCTCGAATGCGGGGGCCCAAGGGCCCCAGCATTTT
CASSLSNAGAQGPQHF
>NA|TRBV11-2|TRBD1|TRBJ2-4
TGTGCCAGCAGCCGTTTTTCGGGACAGGGAGATATTCAGTACTTC
CASSRFSGQGDIQYF
>NA|TRBV5-4|NA|TRBJ1-2
TGTGCCAGCAGCTTGCCCTCAGGGGTTTGGGATGGCTACACCTTC
CASSLPSGVWDGYTF
>NA|TRBV3-1/TRBV3-2|TRBD2|TRBJ2-1
TGTGCCAGCAGCCATCTTCTAGCGGGGTCTAGGGATGAGCAGTTCTTC
CASSHLLAGSRDEQFF
>NA|TRBV2|TRBD1|TRBJ2-2
TGTGCCACCCAGACAGGGGCGCCCACCGGGGAGCTGTTTTTT
CATQTGAPTGELFF
>once|TRBV7-8|NA|TRBJ2-5
TGTGCCAGCAGCTTACGGGGGAGGCAAGAGACCCAGTACTTC
CASSLRGRQETQYF
>NA|TRBV27|TRBD1|TRBJ2-3
TGTGCCAGCAGTCAACAGGGGAGCACAGATACGCAGTATTTT
CASSQQGSTDTQYF
>NA|TRBV7-3|NA|TRBJ1-5
TGTGCCAGCAGCTTGACGGAGAATCAGCCCCAGCATTTT
CASSLTENQPQHF
>NA|TRBV7-2|TRBD2|TRBJ2-3
TGTGCCAGCAGCTTAGCTGGCGGGGGAAACCCAGATACGCAGTATTTT
CASSLAGGGNPDTQYF